The 32 T cell receptor beta chains below come from one sample, sequenced in a study of a mutant IDH1 vaccine in newly diagnosed glioma. Time point denoted: week 11, during vaccination. Vaccination used 300 ug of mutant IDH1 20-mer peptide per dose, with topical imiquimod. TCRdb keeps only in-frame clones here, not all; method: immunoSEQ multiplex PCR. The table shows roughly 48,000 clones, with around nine tenths occurring only once. These TCRs' antigens remain unknown. Source: PBMCs, taken from a glioma patient whose treatment included an IDH1 peptide vaccine. The origin of the receptors is a middle-aged man with glioma.

The chain couples TRBV19 to TRBJ1-1; D gene ambiguous. Germline CDR1 is LNHDA and CDR2 is SQIVND (reference sequence). CDR3 length: 12 residues. The V end lost 6 bases, the J end lost 6 bases, and 11 bases lay between the germline ends. CDR3 amino acids: CASSEDGPEAFF. CDR3 nucleotide sequence: TGTGCCAGTAGCGAGGACGGCCCTGAAGCTTTCTTT.

The chain links TRBV7-8 to TRBJ1-2; the D is unclear. The CDR3 contains 15 residues. CDR1 and CDR2 (germline): SGHVS, FQNEAQ. V was pared by 2 bases and J by 6 bases, with 16 bases between. CDR3 region: CASSLRAANPHGYTF. The CDR3 coding sequence is TGTGCCAGCAGCTTAAGGGCAGCCAACCCCCATGGCTACACCTTC.

This clone was counted a few times. The J gene is TRBJ2-4, the V gene TRBV10-3; 15 nucleotides line up with TRBD2. Germline V CDR1 and CDR2: ENHRY, SYGVKD. V dropped 5 bases and J dropped 6; count of bases not matched to a gene: 11. The CDR3 is 18 residues long. The chain's CDR3 is CAISPGLAGGPRSNIQYF. In DNA form, the CDR3 reads TGTGCCATCAGTCCTGGACTAGCGGGGGGGCCAAGGTCAAACATTCAGTACTTC.

V usage is TRBV10-3 and J usage is TRBJ2-1, with D unclear. The germline V gene encodes CDR1 ENHRY and CDR2 SYGVKD. Trimming cost V 7 bases and J 7 bases, with 20 bases left between them. The CDR3 spans 15 residues. The CDR3 sequence: CAIKVAGPARNEQFF. The DNA of the CDR3 is TGTGCCATCAAGGTGGCAGGTCCTGCCCGGAATGAGCAGTTCTTC.

In its sample, this clone was seen once. The rearrangement links TRBV9 to TRBJ2-7, with 8 bases that match TRBD1. The CDR3 spans 14 residues. The trim removed 3 bases at V and 7 bases at J, leaving 9 bases unmatched. From germline, CDR1 is SGDLS and CDR2 YYNGEE. The CDR3: CASSAGQGVGEQYF. CDR3 coding DNA: TGTGCCAGCAGCGCTGGACAGGGAGTGGGGGAGCAGTACTTC.

J is TRBJ1-1 and V is TRBV28, with a tentative D call TRBD1 (6 bases). The CDR3 consists of 14 residues. The V gene's germline CDR1 is MDHEN and CDR2 SYDVKM. V was clipped by 3 bases and J by 4 bases, with 12 bases between them. CDR3 coding DNA: TGTGCCAGCAGTTTGGGTAGGGGGGGCACTGAAGCTTTCTTT. This sequence encodes CASSLGRGGTEAFF.

The gene calls are TRBV4-1 and TRBJ2-7, with 8 bases matching TRBD1. CDR1 and CDR2 (germline): MGHRA, YSYEKL. With 0 bases clipped from V and 5 bases from J, the junction kept 6 bases outside the gene matches. This CDR3 has 15 residues. This CDR3 reads CASSQEDRVFDEQYF. DNA for the CDR3: TGCGCCAGCAGCCAAGAGGACAGGGTATTCGACGAGCAGTACTTC.

The chain carries TRBV15 and TRBJ1-5, with TRBD1 matching 7 bases. Germline trimming cut 4 bases from V and 0 bases from J; bases unmatched to any gene: 3. The CDR3 totals 15 residues. In germline, CDR1 is LNHNV, CDR2 YYDKDF (reference sequence). This CDR3 reads CATSTDRNSNQPQHF. The CDR3 nucleotides are TGTGCCACCAGCACGGACAGGAATAGCAATCAGCCCCAGCATTTT.

The chain is built from TRBV7-2 and TRBJ2-3; 13 bases map to TRBD2. Germline CDR1 reads SGHTA; CDR2 reads FQGNSA. Germline trimming cut 5 bases from V and 7 bases from J; bases unmatched to any gene: 12. The CDR3 contains 17 residues. The CDR3 region is CASSPLTSGGPGNTQYF. CDR3 coding DNA: TGTGCCAGCAGCCCCCTGACTAGCGGGGGGCCGGGGAATACGCAGTATTTT.

V gene TRBV28 combines with J gene TRBJ2-3, with 8 bases that match TRBD2. With V trimmed by 4 bases and J by 0 bases, 18 bases remained unmatched. Per the germline V gene, CDR1 is MDHEN and CDR2 is SYDVKM. This CDR3 comprises 20 residues. CDR3 protein: CASSSGGAKWSGTSTDTQYF. The DNA for the CDR3 is TGTGCCAGCAGTTCCGGGGGGGCGAAGTGGAGCGGCACTAGCACAGATACGCAGTATTTT.

This chain joins TRBV6-1 and TRBJ1-2; D might be TRBD1 (5 bases). V gave up 8 bases and J gave up 5 bases, with 12 bases separating them. Per germline, CDR1 MNHNS and CDR2 SASEGT. This CDR3 has 12 residues. The CDR3 here is CASLLRGYGYTF. The CDR3 DNA sequence: TGTGCCAGCCTCCTGAGGGGATATGGCTACACCTTC.

The chain employs TRBV19 and TRBJ1-2; maybe TRBD1 (5 bases). The CDR3 spans 13 residues. The germline V gene encodes CDR1 LNHDA and CDR2 SQIVND (reference sequence). V dropped 7 bases and J dropped 8 bases, with 17 bases sitting between them. CDR3 loop: CASTPSRGKGYTF. The CDR3 DNA is TGTGCCAGTACCCCGTCGAGGGGTAAAGGCTACACCTTC.

CDR3 loop: CASSLYRGGETQYF. The CDR3, as DNA: TGTGCCAGCAGTTTATACAGGGGCGGGGAGACCCAGTACTTC. This rearrangement joins TRBV27 to TRBJ2-5, with 7 bases lining up with TRBD1. V trimming: 1 base; J trimming: 5 bases; junction bases outside the gene matches: 4. This CDR3 region has 14 residues. CDR1 is MNHEY and CDR2 is SMNVEV in the germline V gene (reference sequence).

This chain links TRBV6-6 with TRBJ1-3; D is possibly TRBD1 (5 bases). V lost 7 bases to trimming and J lost 2 bases, with 12 bases between them. Germline V gene sequence: CDR1 MNHNY, CDR2 SVGAGI (reference sequence). This CDR3 is 14 amino acids long. The CDR3 protein is CASMGGGPGNTIYF. For the CDR3, the DNA is TGTGCCAGCATGGGGGGAGGTCCTGGAAACACCATATATTTT.

This sequence joins TRBV4-1 and TRBJ1-2; TRBD1 might be the D (6 bases). Trimming pared 5 bases from V and 5 bases from J, leaving 18 bases between. CDR3 length: 15 residues. The germline V gene has CDR1 MGHRA and CDR2 YSYEKL. CDR3 nucleotide sequence: TGCGCCAGCAGCGGAGGCGGACAGAGGACGTATGGCTACACCTTC. Translation: CASSGGGQRTYGYTF.

This chain connects TRBV27 to TRBJ1-2; D remains unclear. Germline V lookup: CDR1 MNHEY, CDR2 SMNVEV (reference sequence). Trimming pared 1 base from V and 6 bases from J, leaving 15 bases between. This CDR3 region has 15 residues. The CDR3 sequence is CASSLLGPGIDGYTF. CDR3 in DNA: TGTGCCAGCAGTTTATTAGGTCCAGGAATCGATGGCTACACCTTC.

V usage is TRBV7-9 and J usage is TRBJ2-1; TRBD1 is a possible D gene (5 bases). This CDR3 contains 14 residues. V was shortened by 4 bases and J by 2 bases, with 9 bases between the two germline ends. CDR1 is SEHNR, CDR2 FQNEAQ, per germline (reference sequence). The CDR3 spells CASSSSGTYNEQFF. The CDR3 coding sequence is TGTGCCAGCAGCTCCTCAGGGACCTACAATGAGCAGTTCTTC.

This clone appeared once. J is TRBJ2-1 and V is TRBV7-2; D call uncertain. Trimming stripped 6 bases from V and 0 bases from J, with 15 bases between. This CDR3 is 16 amino acids long. Per germline, CDR1 SGHTA and CDR2 FQGNSA. The CDR3 loop reads CASSPWVSSSYNEQFF. CDR3 sequence (DNA): TGTGCCAGCAGTCCCTGGGTCTCAAGCTCCTACAATGAGCAGTTCTTC.

This chain links TRBV6-1 with TRBJ2-5; D remains unclear. The CDR3 has 14 amino acids. The germline V gene encodes CDR1 MNHNS and CDR2 SASEGT. The V end was cut by 3 bases, the J end by 2 bases, with 10 bases between. The CDR3 DNA reads as TGTGCCAGCAGTGAGCTTAGCAGTCAAGAGACCCAGTACTTC. Its translation is CASSELSSQETQYF.

J is TRBJ2-7 and V is TRBV7-9, with 8 bases matching TRBD2. The CDR3 has 19 residues. Per germline, CDR1 SEHNR and CDR2 FQNEAQ (reference sequence). Unmatched junction bases numbered 21, after V lost 4 bases and J lost 4 bases. The CDR3 nucleotides are TGTGCCAGCAGCTCCGAAAGAGCGGGAGAGGGAAGAGGGATATACGAGCAGTACTTC. Translated, it gives CASSSERAGEGRGIYEQYF.

The chain is built from TRBV10-3 and TRBJ1-1, with TRBD1 matching 7 bases. Per the germline V gene, CDR1 is ENHRY and CDR2 is SYGVKD. J gave up 8 bases and V 0 bases, and 3 bases lay outside the gene matches. The CDR3 is 13 residues long. The CDR3 bases are TGTGCCATCAGTGAGTCGACAGGGAGAGAAGCTTTCTTT. Its translation is CAISESTGREAFF.

V is TRBV2 and J is TRBJ2-4; D gene unclear. Trimming cost V 5 bases and J 5 bases, with 19 bases left between them. The CDR3 extends over 16 amino acids. Germline-derived CDR1 and CDR2 are SNHLY and FYNNEI. In DNA, the CDR3 is TGTGCCAGCAGTACCCGTTTAGGGCCCCCCGAAAACATTCAGTACTTC. This sequence encodes CASSTRLGPPENIQYF.

V and J are TRBV7-2 and TRBJ1-2; TRBD1 matches 7 bases. V trimming: 5 bases; J trimming: 5 bases; junction bases outside the gene matches: 5. CDR3 length: 13 residues. CDR1 is SGHTA and CDR2 is FQGNSA in the germline V gene. The CDR3 protein is CASSRDREYGYTF. The CDR3 nucleotides are TGTGCCAGCAGCAGAGACAGGGAATATGGCTACACCTTC.

V gene TRBV9 combines with J gene TRBJ1-1, with TRBD1 as a possible D gene (5 bases). Trimming shortened V by 3 bases and J by 0 bases, and 12 bases separated the two germline ends. The length of the CDR3 is 15 residues. Germline loops: CDR1 SGDLS, CDR2 YYNGEE. The CDR3 is CASSATGLMNTEAFF. CDR3 DNA sequence: TGTGCCAGCAGCGCAACGGGACTCATGAACACTGAAGCTTTCTTT.

The gene calls are TRBV6-1 and TRBJ2-1; D perhaps matches TRBD2 (8 bases). The germline V gene encodes CDR1 MNHNS and CDR2 SASEGT. The CDR3 length is 16 residues. The ends were cut back, 2 bases at V and 7 bases at J, with 18 bases in the middle. Written as DNA, the CDR3 is TGTGCCAGCAGTGAACACGGGAGGGGGCCGAGAAATGAGCAGTTCTTC. It codes for CASSEHGRGPRNEQFF.

The chain has TRBV29-1 and TRBJ2-7; 13 bases are shared with TRBD2. V dropped 5 bases and J dropped 3; count of bases not matched to a gene: 19. The germline CDR1 and CDR2 sequences are SQVTM and ANQGSEA. The CDR3 has 19 amino acids. The CDR3, as DNA: TGCAGCGTTAAAATGGGGGAGACGTGGACTAGCGGGGGTGACTACGAGCAGTACTTC. It codes for CSVKMGETWTSGGDYEQYF.

The V gene is TRBV7-9, the J gene TRBJ2-5; D is undetermined. The CDR3 totals 16 residues. The V gene lost 4 bases and the J gene lost 9 bases, with 24 bases spanning the gap. CDR1 SEHNR and CDR2 FQNEAQ come from the germline V gene (reference sequence). The CDR3 loop is CASSSPPTLPMRSQYF. The CDR3 coding sequence is TGTGCCAGCAGCTCTCCGCCGACCTTACCTATGAGGTCCCAGTACTTC.

This chain connects TRBV9 to TRBJ2-7; D gene uncertain. The CDR3 is 14 amino acids. V was shortened by 0 bases and J by 1 base, with 8 bases between the two germline ends. Germline-derived CDR1 and CDR2 are SGDLS and YYNGEE. CDR3 loop: CASSVGDGSYEQYF. CDR3 DNA: TGTGCCAGCAGCGTAGGAGACGGGTCCTACGAGCAGTACTTC.

This chain connects TRBV4-1 to TRBJ2-1, with TRBD1 matching over 7 bases. This CDR3 comprises 13 residues. Germline values: CDR1 MGHRA, CDR2 YSYEKL. V trimming: 1 base; J trimming: 8 bases; junction bases outside the gene matches: 2. CDR3 in DNA: TGCGCCAGCAGCCAAGGACAGGGCGATGAGCAGTTCTTC. The encoded protein is CASSQGQGDEQFF.

Written as DNA, the CDR3 is TGTGCCACCAGGGGGGAGGTGGGTACTGAAGCTTTCTTT. This encodes CATRGEVGTEAFF. The chain uses TRBV10-3 and TRBJ1-1; 7 bases fit TRBD1. Looked up from germline, CDR1 is ENHRY and CDR2 is SYGVKD. This CDR3 has 13 amino acids. V gave up 10 bases and J gave up 5 bases; unmatched junction bases: 10.

V and J are TRBV5-1 and TRBJ1-1, with TRBD1 matching over 8 bases. The V and J ends lost 2 bases and 1 base, in that order; junction bases with no gene match: 4. Looked up from germline, CDR1 is SGHRS and CDR2 is YFSETQ. The CDR3 totals 15 residues. Written as DNA, the CDR3 is TGCGCCAGCAGCTTAACAGGGGGACAGAACACTGAAGCTTTCTTT. This encodes CASSLTGGQNTEAFF.

The chain carries TRBV29-1 and TRBJ1-1; TRBD1 might be the D (5 bases). V gave up 7 bases and J gave up 0 bases, with 12 bases separating them. CDR3 size: 13 residues. Germline V gives CDR1 SQVTM, CDR2 ANQGSEA. CDR3 sequence (DNA): TGCAGCGGCGCCGGACACCTGAACACTGAAGCTTTCTTT. It yields the protein CSGAGHLNTEAFF.